The rows below give T cell receptor beta chains drawn from one sample of a study of blood T cell repertoires in COVID-19. TCRdb's table, derived via immunoSEQ multiplex PCR, lists solely in-frame clones and lacks some. The profile shows some 16,000 clones, 89% of them singletons. What was sequenced was peripheral blood. The origin of the receptors is a human donor in a cohort sampled during active COVID-19. The CDR3 runs from the conserved cysteine through the conserved F or W. The D gene is left open where the match is weak. Size is omitted from some rows. Given values are once, few, many or a class for expanded clones.

size: .
D: TRBD2
J: TRBJ2-7
V: TRBV5-1
CDR3: CASSRDGGSEQYF
DNA: TGCGCCAGCAGCAGGGACGGGGGGAGCGAGCAGTACTTC

size: .
D: .
J: TRBJ1-4
V: TRBV20-1
CDR3: CSASRETGKLFF
DNA: TGCAGTGCTAGTCGAGAAACGGGAAAACTGTTTTTT

size: few
D: TRBD1
J: TRBJ1-4
V: TRBV29-1
CDR3: CSATGQGVTNEKLFF
DNA: TGCAGCGCCACCGGACAGGGAGTGACTAATGAAAAACTGTTTTTT

size: medium-sized
D: .
J: TRBJ2-7
V: TRBV4-1
CDR3: CASSQVIAAGEEQYF
DNA: TGCGCCAGCAGCCAAGTGATAGCGGCTGGGGAAGAGCAGTACTTC

size: .
D: .
J: TRBJ1-2
V: TRBV7-9
CDR3: CASSLVQGGEGYTF
DNA: TGTGCCAGCAGCCTCGTCCAGGGCGGTGAGGGCTACACCTTC

size: .
D: TRBD2
J: TRBJ2-2
V: TRBV15
CDR3: CATRTSGNTGELFF
DNA: TGTGCCACGCGGACTAGCGGGAACACCGGGGAGCTGTTTTTT

size: .
D: TRBD1
J: TRBJ2-5
V: TRBV12-3/TRBV12-4
CDR3: CASRAGGRETQYF
DNA: TGTGCCAGCAGGGCAGGGGGCCGGGAGACCCAGTACTTC

size: .
D: TRBD1
J: TRBJ1-1
V: TRBV27
CDR3: CASSTNGQGEAFF
DNA: TGTGCCAGCAGTACTAACGGACAGGGAGAAGCTTTCTTT

size: .
D: .
J: TRBJ2-5
V: TRBV3-1/TRBV3-2
CDR3: CASSQEGTRIRPQYF
DNA: TGTGCCAGCAGCCAAGAGGGCACCCGGATAAGGCCCCAGTACTTC

size: .
D: TRBD1
J: TRBJ2-1
V: TRBV24-1
CDR3: CATSDHGQGIVYNEQFF
DNA: TGTGCCACCAGTGACCATGGACAGGGGATAGTTTACAATGAGCAGTTCTTC

size: .
D: TRBD2
J: TRBJ2-7
V: TRBV28
CDR3: CASSSSGRGGGQYF
DNA: TGTGCCAGCAGCTCCAGCGGGAGGGGCGGAGGGCAGTACTTC

size: .
D: TRBD2
J: TRBJ2-7
V: TRBV11-2
CDR3: CASSLGASGSSEQYF
DNA: TGTGCCAGCAGCTTAGGGGCTAGCGGGAGTTCCGAGCAGTACTTC

size: .
D: .
J: TRBJ2-1
V: TRBV27
CDR3: CASSLSGAGADYNEQFF
DNA: TGTGCCAGCAGTTTATCGGGGGCGGGGGCGGATTACAATGAGCAGTTCTTC

size: .
D: .
J: TRBJ1-2
V: TRBV19
CDR3: CASSSQGREIGYTF
DNA: TGTGCCAGTAGTAGCCAGGGCAGGGAAATCGGCTACACCTTC

size: .
D: TRBD1
J: TRBJ1-4
V: TRBV27
CDR3: CASRKQGASEKLFF
DNA: TGTGCCAGCAGAAAACAGGGGGCGAGTGAAAAACTGTTTTTT

size: .
D: .
J: TRBJ2-5
V: TRBV11-2
CDR3: CASSFGQQETQYF
DNA: TGTGCCAGCAGCTTCGGACAACAAGAGACCCAGTACTTC

size: .
D: .
J: TRBJ1-5
V: TRBV21-1
CDR3: CASSTTRGDTQDDNQPQHF
DNA: TGTGCCAGCAGCACCACCCGGGGGGACACACAAGACGACAATCAGCCCCAGCATTTT

size: .
D: .
J: TRBJ2-2
V: TRBV10-2
CDR3: CASSAPTRYTGELFF
DNA: TGCGCCAGCAGTGCCCCAACTAGATACACCGGGGAGCTGTTTTTT

size: .
D: TRBD2
J: TRBJ2-7
V: TRBV7-8
CDR3: CASSWSTSGRGNEQYF
DNA: TGTGCCAGCAGCTGGTCGACTAGCGGGAGGGGAAACGAGCAGTACTTC

size: .
D: TRBD2
J: TRBJ2-5
V: TRBV3-1/TRBV3-2
CDR3: CASSQRGVAGETQYF
DNA: TGTGCCAGCAGCCAACGAGGGGTAGCGGGAGAGACCCAGTACTTC

size: .
D: TRBD1
J: TRBJ1-4
V: TRBV3-1/TRBV3-2
CDR3: CASSQGQGDAEKLFF
DNA: TGTGCCAGCAGCCAGGGACAGGGAGACGCTGAAAAACTGTTTTTT

size: .
D: TRBD2
J: TRBJ2-1
V: TRBV5-4
CDR3: CASSLDPAGPYNEQFF
DNA: TGTGCCAGCAGCTTGGATCCAGCGGGACCGTACAATGAGCAGTTCTTC

size: .
D: .
J: TRBJ2-7
V: TRBV18
CDR3: CASSPTFNPGAAYEQYF
DNA: TGTGCCAGCTCACCAACTTTTAATCCAGGGGCGGCCTACGAGCAGTACTTC

size: .
D: .
J: TRBJ1-5
V: TRBV6-6
CDR3: CASSYMRGNQPQHF
DNA: TGTGCCAGCAGTTACATGCGGGGCAATCAGCCCCAGCATTTT

size: .
D: TRBD2
J: TRBJ2-3
V: TRBV7-3
CDR3: CASSLGGTDTQYF
DNA: TGTGCCAGCAGCTTGGGAGGGACAGATACGCAGTATTTT

size: .
D: .
J: TRBJ1-1
V: TRBV28
CDR3: CASSLPGVQNTEAFF
DNA: TGTGCCAGCAGTTTGCCCGGGGTACAGAACACTGAAGCTTTCTTT

size: .
D: .
J: TRBJ1-2
V: TRBV7-9
CDR3: CASSLGGTSIYGYTF
DNA: TGTGCCAGCAGCTTAGGGGGGACTTCGATCTATGGCTACACCTTC

size: .
D: TRBD1
J: TRBJ1-4
V: TRBV7-9
CDR3: CASSFTRTGSEKLFF
DNA: TGTGCCAGCAGCTTTACACGGACAGGGTCGGAAAAACTGTTTTTT

size: .
D: TRBD2
J: TRBJ2-7
V: TRBV19
CDR3: CASSLGLGLTYEQYF
DNA: TGTGCCAGTAGTCTCGGACTAGGGCTTACCTACGAGCAGTACTTC

size: .
D: .
J: TRBJ2-3
V: TRBV5-1
CDR3: CASSLGGLSTDTQYF
DNA: TGCGCCAGCAGCTTGGGTGGACTGAGCACAGATACGCAGTATTTT

size: .
D: TRBD1
J: TRBJ1-1
V: TRBV2
CDR3: CAGQVEKAYTEAFF
DNA: TGTGCCGGACAGGTCGAGAAGGCCTACACTGAAGCTTTCTTT

size: few
D: .
J: TRBJ1-6
V: TRBV5-1
CDR3: CASSFNTLENSPLHF
DNA: TGCGCCAGCAGCTTTAACACCCTGGAGAATTCACCCCTCCACTTT

size: .
D: .
J: TRBJ2-2
V: TRBV7-6
CDR3: CASSLVATGGELFF
DNA: TGTGCCAGCAGCTTAGTCGCCACCGGGGGGGAGCTGTTTTTT

size: .
D: TRBD1
J: TRBJ1-5
V: TRBV28
CDR3: CASSLDRGAQPQHF
DNA: TGTGCCAGCAGTTTAGACAGGGGAGCTCAGCCCCAGCATTTT

size: .
D: .
J: TRBJ1-1
V: TRBV9
CDR3: CASSVGDRMNTEAFF
DNA: TGTGCCAGCAGCGTAGGAGACAGAATGAACACTGAAGCTTTCTTT

size: .
D: .
J: TRBJ2-3
V: TRBV7-9
CDR3: CASRHTSGFTDTQYF
DNA: TGTGCCAGCAGACACACTTCAGGGTTCACAGATACGCAGTATTTT

size: .
D: TRBD2
J: TRBJ2-5
V: TRBV7-8
CDR3: CASSLGEGTQYF
DNA: TGTGCCAGCAGCTTGGGGGAGGGGACCCAGTACTTC

size: .
D: .
J: TRBJ2-2
V: TRBV7-8
CDR3: CASEDGVGLGELFF
DNA: TGTGCCAGCGAAGACGGGGTGGGGTTAGGGGAGCTGTTTTTT

size: .
D: TRBD1
J: TRBJ2-2
V: TRBV19
CDR3: CASSPLPGQGTGELFF
DNA: TGTGCCAGTAGCCCCTTACCGGGACAGGGAACGGGGGAGCTGTTTTTT

size: .
D: .
J: TRBJ1-2
V: TRBV12-3/TRBV12-4
CDR3: CASSFGGGYTF
DNA: TGTGCCAGCAGTTTTGGGGGCGGCTACACCTTC

size: .
D: TRBD2
J: TRBJ2-1
V: TRBV5-1
CDR3: CASSETSGSAYNEQFF
DNA: TGCGCCAGCAGCGAGACTAGCGGGAGCGCCTACAATGAGCAGTTCTTC

size: once
D: .
J: TRBJ2-1
V: TRBV4-2
CDR3: CASSWGTGEVNEQFF
DNA: TGTGCCAGCAGTTGGGGGACGGGAGAGGTCAATGAGCAGTTCTTC

size: .
D: TRBD1
J: TRBJ1-6
V: TRBV5-1
CDR3: CASSLSGTGHNSPLHF
DNA: TGCGCCAGCAGCTTGTCCGGGACAGGGCATAATTCACCCCTCCACTTT